This is a list of T cell receptor beta chains from one sample in a study of CD8 T cells in Susac syndrome. TCRdb re-analysed the immunoSEQ multiplex PCR reads in MiXCR, keeping a single row per CDR3 protein. The sample comprises roughly 80,000 distinct CDR3 sequences, about 94% of which are singletons, and less than 0.3% rests with the top ten. The sequenced sample was CD8+ T cells from PBMCs. All receptors derive from a human donor in good health. Both conserved end residues are part of each CDR3. The D gene is left open where the match is weak. Clone size appears in some rows only: once, few, many, or a class for an expanded clone.

>TRBD2|TRBV7-6|once|TRBJ2-1
CASSYRLAGVDEQFF
TGTGCCAGCAGCTACCGACTAGCGGGAGTCGATGAGCAGTTCTTC
>.|TRBV29-1|.|TRBJ2-1
CSVDQENLNEQFF
TGCAGCGTTGATCAGGAAAACCTCAATGAGCAGTTCTTC
>.|TRBV28|.|TRBJ2-1
CASLGRQLGKAYNEQFF
TGTGCCAGCCTCGGACGCCAGCTTGGGAAAGCCTACAATGAGCAGTTCTTC
>.|TRBV9|.|TRBJ2-1
CASSSRGTLGSYNEQFF
TGTGCCAGCAGCTCTCGCGGGACCCTCGGGTCCTACAATGAGCAGTTCTTC
>TRBD1|TRBV7-9|.|TRBJ2-7
CASSPRTGIYEQYF
TGTGCCAGCAGCCCCCGGACAGGGATCTACGAGCAGTACTTC
>TRBD2|TRBV6-5|.|TRBJ2-3
CASSYSGREPTDTQYF
TGTGCCAGCAGTTACTCGGGGCGGGAGCCCACAGATACGCAGTATTTT
>TRBD1|TRBV7-9|.|TRBJ2-5
CASSQTDRAETQYF
TGTGCCAGCAGCCAGACGGACAGGGCTGAGACCCAGTACTTC
>.|TRBV4-1|.|TRBJ2-2
CASSQGGLAGELFF
TGCGCCAGCAGCCAAGGAGGGTTGGCCGGGGAGCTGTTTTTT
>TRBD1|TRBV20-1|.|TRBJ1-5
CSARDLETGPGQPQHF
TGCAGTGCTAGAGATCTCGAGACAGGGCCGGGCCAGCCCCAGCATTTT
>.|TRBV7-8|.|TRBJ2-1
CASSGGNEQFF
TGTGCCAGCAGCGGGGGTAATGAGCAGTTCTTC
>.|TRBV29-1|.|TRBJ2-7
CSVERPGYEQYF
TGCAGCGTTGAACGGCCCGGCTACGAGCAGTACTTC
>.|TRBV9|once|TRBJ2-7
CASNIAPSYEQYF
TGTGCCAGTAATATCGCCCCCTCCTACGAGCAGTACTTC
>TRBD2|TRBV5-4|.|TRBJ2-1
CASSLALLAGVYNEQFF
TGTGCCAGCAGCTTGGCCTTGTTAGCGGGAGTCTACAATGAGCAGTTCTTC
>TRBD2|TRBV6-2/TRBV6-3|.|TRBJ2-1
CASSYSGDYNEQFF
TGTGCCAGCAGTTACAGCGGGGATTACAATGAGCAGTTCTTC
>.|TRBV3-1|.|TRBJ2-3
CASSQGDSLIDTQYF
TGTGCCAGCAGCCAAGGGGACTCCCTGATAGATACGCAGTATTTT
>.|TRBV4-3|.|TRBJ2-5
CASSQYGSQETQYF
TGCGCCAGCAGCCAATATGGCAGCCAAGAGACCCAGTACTTC
>.|TRBV4-1|.|TRBJ2-1
CASSQVGGDRGRDEQFF
TGCGCCAGCAGTCAAGTGGGGGGTGACCGGGGGCGCGATGAGCAGTTCTTC
>TRBD2|TRBV20-1|.|TRBJ2-3
CSARNPTSGSYRDTQYF
TGCAGTGCTAGAAACCCGACCAGCGGGAGCTACAGAGATACGCAGTATTTT
>.|TRBV7-9|.|TRBJ1-2
CASSLDLQGKKDYGYTF
TGTGCCAGCAGTCTCGACCTACAGGGTAAGAAGGACTATGGCTACACCTTC
>TRBD2|TRBV9|.|TRBJ2-1
CASSEARRLAGLSNEQFF
TGTGCCAGCAGCGAGGCCCGTCGACTAGCGGGACTCTCCAATGAGCAGTTCTTC
>.|TRBV7-9|.|TRBJ2-5
CASIVGETQYF
TGTGCCAGCATCGTGGGGGAGACCCAGTACTTC
>.|TRBV15|.|TRBJ1-2
CATSRVRGKNYGYTF
TGTGCCACCAGCAGAGTCCGGGGTAAGAACTATGGCTACACCTTC
>.|TRBV6-2/TRBV6-3|.|TRBJ2-1
CASSGAGAATYNEQFF
TGTGCCAGCAGTGGGGCGGGGGCTGCTACCTACAATGAGCAGTTCTTC
>.|TRBV4-3|once|TRBJ2-3
CASSQERGGAGVDTQYF
TGCGCCAGCAGCCAAGAAAGGGGGGGGGCCGGTGTAGATACGCAGTATTTT
>.|TRBV27|.|TRBJ2-5
CASSPGSGGKTQYF
TGTGCCAGCAGTCCTGGTAGTGGGGGCAAGACCCAGTACTTC
>TRBD1|TRBV4-3|.|TRBJ1-2
CASSTRTGGHGYTF
TGCGCCAGCAGCACTAGGACAGGGGGTCATGGCTACACCTTC
>.|TRBV10-3|.|TRBJ1-2
CAISDRDNYGYTF
TGTGCCATCAGTGACAGGGATAACTATGGCTACACCTTC
>TRBD1|TRBV14|once|TRBJ2-7
CASSQGPTGGVEQYF
TGTGCCAGCAGCCAAGGCCCGACAGGGGGAGTCGAGCAGTACTTC
>.|TRBV9|.|TRBJ1-2
CASSVNPLRDKSNYGYTF
TGTGCCAGCAGCGTAAATCCCCTTCGGGACAAGAGTAACTATGGCTACACCTTC
>TRBD1|TRBV3-1|.|TRBJ1-1
CASRLTGVNTEAFF
TGTGCCAGCAGGCTTACAGGGGTGAACACTGAAGCTTTCTTT
>.|TRBV29-1|.|TRBJ1-2
CSVDGGYNYGYTF
TGCAGCGTTGATGGTGGTTATAACTATGGCTACACCTTC
>.|TRBV30|.|TRBJ1-5
CAWSVGRGSEPQHF
TGTGCCTGGAGTGTCGGTCGGGGTTCGGAGCCCCAGCATTTT
>.|TRBV19|.|TRBJ2-1
CASSTIQGISYNEQFF
TGTGCCAGTAGTACAATACAGGGTATTTCCTACAATGAGCAGTTCTTC
>.|TRBV11-2|.|TRBJ2-5
CASSLEEGYQETQYF
TGTGCCAGCAGCCTAGAGGAGGGATACCAAGAGACCCAGTACTTC
>.|TRBV3-1|.|TRBJ2-4
CASSQSRGDIAKNIQYF
TGTGCCAGCAGCCAGTCCAGGGGGGATATAGCCAAAAACATTCAGTACTTC
>.|TRBV3-1|.|TRBJ2-1
CASSQGLYEQFF
TGTGCCAGCAGCCAAGGTCTTTATGAGCAGTTCTTC
>.|TRBV5-4|.|TRBJ2-3
CASSYSGRTDTQYF
TGTGCCAGCAGCTATTCGGGGCGTACAGATACGCAGTATTTT
>.|TRBV2|.|TRBJ1-2
CASSPRLHGYTF
TGTGCCAGCAGTCCGAGGTTACATGGCTACACCTTC
>.|TRBV14|.|TRBJ1-2
CASSQGWSYGYTF
TGTGCCAGCAGCCAAGGGTGGAGCTATGGCTACACCTTC
>TRBD1|TRBV5-4|.|TRBJ2-4
CASSLADRGAEDIQYF
TGTGCCAGCAGCTTGGCGGACAGGGGGGCTGAGGACATTCAGTACTTC
>TRBD1|TRBV13|.|TRBJ1-1
CASSLRGLNTEAFF
TGTGCCAGCAGCTTGAGGGGGCTGAACACTGAAGCTTTCTTT
>.|TRBV14|.|TRBJ2-6
CASSPLAGANVLTF
TGTGCCAGCAGCCCCTTGGCGGGGGCCAACGTCCTGACTTTC
>.|TRBV4-1|.|TRBJ1-2
CASSQRGQRNYGYTF
TGCGCCAGCAGCCAGCGAGGACAGAGAAACTATGGCTACACCTTC
>TRBD1|TRBV12-3/TRBV12-4|.|TRBJ1-1
CASDPGGVGTEAFF
TGTGCCAGCGATCCAGGGGGCGTCGGCACTGAAGCTTTCTTT
>TRBD2|TRBV15|.|TRBJ2-1
CATSSTSGADNEQFF
TGTGCCACCAGCAGTACTAGCGGGGCCGACAATGAGCAGTTCTTC
>.|TRBV6-5|.|TRBJ1-1
CASSSSGPEAFF
TGTGCCAGCAGTTCCTCCGGGCCTGAAGCTTTCTTT
>.|TRBV3-1|once|TRBJ2-1
CASSQGFSTSYNEQFF
TGTGCCAGCAGCCAAGGGTTCAGTACATCCTACAATGAGCAGTTCTTC
>.|TRBV7-9|.|TRBJ2-1
CASSHPERREQFF
TGTGCCAGCAGCCACCCGGAGCGGAGGGAGCAGTTCTTC
>TRBD1|TRBV23-1|.|TRBJ2-1
CASSPNPGQSSYNEQFF
TGCGCCAGCAGTCCCAACCCGGGACAGAGCTCCTACAATGAGCAGTTCTTC
>.|TRBV4-1|.|TRBJ2-2
CASSQSLGLSGELFF
TGCGCCAGCAGCCAAAGTTTGGGGCTCTCCGGGGAGCTGTTTTTT
>.|TRBV5-6|.|TRBJ2-2
CASSHGYPPGELFF
TGTGCCAGCAGTCACGGATATCCCCCCGGGGAGCTGTTTTTT
>TRBD1|TRBV20-1|.|TRBJ1-5
CSAPTGLYQPQHF
TGCAGTGCTCCGACAGGGTTGTATCAGCCCCAGCATTTT
>.|TRBV11-2|few|TRBJ2-1
CASSLTGNEQFF
TGTGCCAGCAGTTTGACCGGGAATGAGCAGTTCTTC
>.|TRBV7-9|once|TRBJ2-3
CASGINRLGHTQYF
TGTGCCAGCGGCATCAATCGGCTAGGCCATACGCAGTATTTT
>TRBD2|TRBV20-1|.|TRBJ2-3
CSADRLAGAYTDTQYF
TGCAGTGCTGACCGACTAGCGGGGGCCTACACAGATACGCAGTATTTT
>TRBD2|TRBV4-1|.|TRBJ2-1
CASSQLVFRTSENEQFF
TGCGCCAGCAGCCAACTAGTCTTCCGGACTAGCGAGAATGAGCAGTTCTTC
>.|TRBV5-4|.|TRBJ2-3
CASSLNRGTTDTQYF
TGTGCCAGCAGCTTGAATAGGGGGACCACAGATACGCAGTATTTT
>.|TRBV14|.|TRBJ2-7
CASSHDYVEGVYEQYF
TGTGCCAGCAGCCATGACTACGTGGAAGGAGTCTACGAGCAGTACTTC
>.|TRBV4-1|once|TRBJ2-7
CASSQGISYEQYF
TGCGCCAGCAGCCAAGGAATTAGCTACGAGCAGTACTTC